The 5 T cell receptor beta chains below were found in one sample sequenced in a study of blood T cell repertoires in COVID-19. Sequenced by immunoSEQ multiplex PCR; TCRdb stores in-frame clones only, minus some. The data show some 82,000 clones, 83% seen once. The specimen was peripheral blood. All receptors derive from an elderly man with active or convalescent COVID-19.

The chain carries TRBV5-4 and TRBJ2-7; TRBD1 agrees at 8 bases. V gave up 0 bases and J gave up 3 bases; unmatched junction bases: 2. CDR3 length equals 14 residues. CDR1 is SGHNT and CDR2 is YYREEE in the germline V gene (reference sequence). The CDR3 loop reads CASSLGTGIYEQYF. CDR3 sequence (DNA): TGTGCCAGCAGCTTGGGGACAGGGATCTACGAGCAGTACTTC.

This chain joins TRBV6-6 and TRBJ2-1; 14 nucleotides agree with TRBD2. This CDR3 contains 19 residues. Germline V lookup: CDR1 MNHNY, CDR2 SVGAGI (reference sequence). J was trimmed by 0 bases and V by 5 bases; bases with no gene match: 9. DNA of the CDR3: TGTGCCAGCAGTCCTTTGGGACTAGCGGGGGTTGGCTCCTACAATGAGCAGTTCTTC. Encoded protein: CASSPLGLAGVGSYNEQFF.

This clone was detected once. The chain recombines TRBV5-6 with TRBJ1-1, with TRBD1 matching 7 bases. Losses at the gene ends were 6 bases for V and 1 base for J; bases not matched to a gene: 15. The CDR3 consists of 17 residues. The germline CDR1 and CDR2 sequences are SGHDT and YYEEEE. The CDR3: CASISSPGQRWNTEAFF. CDR3 in DNA: TGTGCCAGCATCAGTTCCCCGGGACAGAGGTGGAACACTGAAGCTTTCTTT.

This rearrangement joins TRBV28 to TRBJ2-7; D gene uncertain. This CDR3 region has 13 residues. Germline V lookup: CDR1 MDHEN, CDR2 SYDVKM. Deletions cut 6 bases from V and 5 bases from J, with 14 bases between. The CDR3 protein is CASRGTKADEQYF. The CDR3 region has the DNA TGTGCCAGCAGGGGTACAAAGGCGGACGAGCAGTACTTC.

The chain recombines TRBV27 with TRBJ2-3; D gene uncertain. The V end lost 10 bases, the J end lost 2 bases, and 19 bases lay between the germline ends. The CDR3 loop spans 15 amino acids. Germline V gene data show CDR1 as MNHEY and CDR2 as SMNVEV (reference sequence). CDR3 nucleotide sequence: TGTGCCACTTCTAGTCGGCAAGCCTTCACAGATACGCAGTATTTT. Protein sequence: CATSSRQAFTDTQYF.